This T cell receptor (beta chain) emerged from a study of shared clonotypes between healthy human individuals. Study-level information: Per donor, three plates held CD4 naive cells, three held CD4 memory, two held CD8 naive and one held CD8 memory. Whole-study findings and limits: Across subsets, estimated richness was generally greater for naive than for memory populations. Naive CD4 clonotypes were shared across a handful of donors at around 5.4%.

The table came from immunoSEQ multiplex PCR; TCRdb's copy has only in-frame clones and leaves some out. The sample contains millions of clones, 95% of which appear only once. About this clone: Antigen specificity is unknown. This sample also contains other DNA sequences that code for the same CDR3.

The CDR3 has 14 residues. The germline gives CDR1 SGHNT, CDR2 YYREEE (reference sequence). V shed 1 base and J shed 2 bases, with 9 bases lying between them. The sequenced sample consisted of naive CD4+ T cells sorted from blood. Indicated subset: CD45RA+ positively selected. The chain links TRBV5-4 to TRBJ1-2; weak D call: TRBD1 (5 bases). The receptor was derived from a man younger than 35 in good health. CDR3 residues: CASSLPGLNYGYTF. As DNA, the CDR3 is TGTGCCAGCAGCTTGCCAGGGCTGAACTATGGCTACACCTTC.